Listed below are T cell receptor beta chains from one sample, sequenced in a study of regulatory T cells in long-lasting Graves disease. MiXCR, applied by TCRdb to the multiplex PCR reads, yields one record per CDR3 protein. The data hold 400,000 to 450,000 distinct CDR3 sequences, with 16% observed a single time. These same data were also listed under a study on T cells in Graves' hyperthyroidism and ophthalmopathy.

Material: peripheral blood mononuclear cells (PBMCs), obtained at new diagnosis, from a patient treated with antithyroid drugs. The source is a woman in her 30s with Graves disease. CDR3s include the opening cysteine and the closing phenylalanine or tryptophan. Each record gives: CDR3 length, V gene, J gene, CDR3 protein.

12	TRBV6-1	TRBJ1-1	CASDNLNTEAFF
13	TRBV30	TRBJ2-2	CAWSYMGDGELFF
14	TRBV18	TRBJ2-2	CASSSERNTGELFF
16	TRBV12-5	TRBJ2-2	CASGDPGGTKTGELFF
13	TRBV3-1	TRBJ2-7	CASSQGFAGEQYF
14	TRBV9	TRBJ2-7	CASSVGGYVYEQYF
17	TRBV19	TRBJ2-3	CASRVAGGRFSTDTQYF
16	TRBV2	TRBJ2-5	CASRAPPGYSGETQYF
14	TRBV7-9	TRBJ2-5	CASSSQVPRETQYF
14	TRBV20-1	TRBJ2-1	CSARGDFGSIEQFF
16	TRBV29-1	TRBJ2-6	CSVVIKSFSGANVLTF
12	TRBV30	TRBJ1-2	CAWSVGTYGYTF
16	TRBV19	TRBJ2-1	CASSTPLGRTYNEQFF
17	TRBV2	TRBJ2-2	CASSAVPVEMLAGELFF
18	TRBV24-1	TRBJ2-2	CATSDSFTGRAGTGELFF
15	TRBV6-1	TRBJ1-5	CASSEARGPGQPQHF
14	TRBV13	TRBJ2-7	CASSATSGRYEQYF
13	TRBV29-1	TRBJ2-7	CSAHLGRAEEQYF
14	TRBV18	TRBJ1-1	CASSRNTGVTEAFF
15	TRBV19	TRBJ2-1	CASSLRAGGWDEQFF
10	TRBV2	TRBJ2-7	CASSGTRSYF
15	TRBV20-1	TRBJ2-1	CSARDGLAGMNEQFF
15	TRBV12-3/TRBV12-4	TRBJ1-5	CASSPRQGSNQPQHF
19	TRBV28	TRBJ2-4	CAGSLGLIGAGVLKNIQYF
16	TRBV4-3	TRBJ2-2	CASSQDRAGNTGELFF